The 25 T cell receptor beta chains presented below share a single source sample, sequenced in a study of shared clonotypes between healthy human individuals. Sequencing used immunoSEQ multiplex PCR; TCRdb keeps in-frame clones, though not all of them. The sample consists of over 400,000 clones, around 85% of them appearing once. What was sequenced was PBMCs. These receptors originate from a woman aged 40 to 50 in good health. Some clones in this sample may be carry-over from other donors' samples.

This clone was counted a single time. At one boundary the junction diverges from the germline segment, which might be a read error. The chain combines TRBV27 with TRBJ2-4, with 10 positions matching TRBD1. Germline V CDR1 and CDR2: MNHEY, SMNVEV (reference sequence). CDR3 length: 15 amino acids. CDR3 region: CASSPTIGFWTGGDF. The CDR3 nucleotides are TGTGCCAGCAGTCCGACCATCGGCTTCTGGACAGGGGGTGACTTC.

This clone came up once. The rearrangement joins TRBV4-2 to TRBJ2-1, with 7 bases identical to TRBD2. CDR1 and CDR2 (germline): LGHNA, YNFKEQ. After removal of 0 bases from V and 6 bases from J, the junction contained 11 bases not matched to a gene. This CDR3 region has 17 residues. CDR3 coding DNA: TGTGCCAGCAGCCAAGACGCCCGGGACTACGCCCCCAATGAGCAGTTCTTC. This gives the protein CASSQDARDYAPNEQFF.

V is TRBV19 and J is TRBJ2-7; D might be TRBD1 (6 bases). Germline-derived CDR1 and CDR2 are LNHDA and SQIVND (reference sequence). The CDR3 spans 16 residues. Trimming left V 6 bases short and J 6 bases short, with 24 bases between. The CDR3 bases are TGTGCCAGTAGCATGGAGCAGACAGGTCCTGCCTCCGAGCAGTACTTC. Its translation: CASSMEQTGPASEQYF.

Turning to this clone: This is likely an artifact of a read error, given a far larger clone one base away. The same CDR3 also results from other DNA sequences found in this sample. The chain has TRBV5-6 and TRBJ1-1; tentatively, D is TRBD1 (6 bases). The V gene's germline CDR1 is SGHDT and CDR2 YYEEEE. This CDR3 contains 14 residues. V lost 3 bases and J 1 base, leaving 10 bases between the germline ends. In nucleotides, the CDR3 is TGTGCCAGCAGCTATCCGGACAGGAACACTGAAGCTTTCTTT. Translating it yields CASSYPDRNTEAFF. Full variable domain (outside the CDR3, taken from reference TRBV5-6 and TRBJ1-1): DAGVTQSPTHLIKTRGQQVTLRCSPKSGHDTVSWYQQALGQGPQFIFQYYEEEERQRGNFPDRFSGHQFPNYSSELNVNALLLGDSALYLCASSYPDRNTEAFFGQGTRLTVV.

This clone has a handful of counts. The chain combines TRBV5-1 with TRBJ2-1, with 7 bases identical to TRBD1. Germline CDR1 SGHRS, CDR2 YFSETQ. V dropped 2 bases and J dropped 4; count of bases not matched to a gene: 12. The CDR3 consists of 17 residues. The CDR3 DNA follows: TGCGCCAGCAGCTTAGCCACCCAGGGGGTGGGATACAATGAGCAGTTCTTC. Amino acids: CASSLATQGVGYNEQFF.

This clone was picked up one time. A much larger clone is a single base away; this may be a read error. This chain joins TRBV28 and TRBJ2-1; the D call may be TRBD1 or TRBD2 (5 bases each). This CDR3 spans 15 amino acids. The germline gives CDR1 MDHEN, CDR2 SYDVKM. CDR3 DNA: TGTGCCAGCAGCTTTTGGGGGAGCTCCTACAATGAGCAGCTCTTC. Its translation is CASSFWGSSYNEQLF. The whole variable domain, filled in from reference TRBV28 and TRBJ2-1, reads DVKVTQSSRYLVKRTGEKVFLECVQDMDHENMFWYRQDPGLGLRLIYFSYDVKMKEKGDIPEGYSVSREKKERFSLILESASTNQTSMYLCASSFWGSSYNEQLFGPGTRLTVL.

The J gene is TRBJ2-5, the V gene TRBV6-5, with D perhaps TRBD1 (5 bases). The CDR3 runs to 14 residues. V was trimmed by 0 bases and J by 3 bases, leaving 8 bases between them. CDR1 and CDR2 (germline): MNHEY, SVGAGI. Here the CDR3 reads CASSYSGREETQYF. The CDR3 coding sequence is TGTGCCAGCAGTTACTCGGGCAGGGAAGAGACCCAGTACTTC.

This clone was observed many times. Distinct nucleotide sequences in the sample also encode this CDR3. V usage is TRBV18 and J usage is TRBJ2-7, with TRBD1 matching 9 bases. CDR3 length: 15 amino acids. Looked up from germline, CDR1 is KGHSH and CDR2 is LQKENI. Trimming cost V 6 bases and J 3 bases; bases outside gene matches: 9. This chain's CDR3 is CASSPGQGTSYEQYF. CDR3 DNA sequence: TGTGCCAGCTCGCCGGGACAGGGTACAAGCTACGAGCAGTACTTC. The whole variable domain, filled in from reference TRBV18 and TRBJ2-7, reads NAGVMQNPRHLVRRRGQEARLRCSPMKGHSHVYWYRQLPEEGLKFMVYLQKENIIDESGMPKERFSAEFPKEGPSILRIQQVVRGDSAAYFCASSPGQGTSYEQYFGPGTRLTVT.

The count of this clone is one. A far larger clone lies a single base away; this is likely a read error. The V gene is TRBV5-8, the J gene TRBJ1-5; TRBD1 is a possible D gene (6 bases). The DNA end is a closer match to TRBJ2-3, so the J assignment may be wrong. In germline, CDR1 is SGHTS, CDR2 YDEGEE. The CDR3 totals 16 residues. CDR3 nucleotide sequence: TGTGCCAGCAGCCCGATAACAGGGTTTGGAAATCAGCCCCAGTATTTT. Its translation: CASSPITGFGNQPQYF.

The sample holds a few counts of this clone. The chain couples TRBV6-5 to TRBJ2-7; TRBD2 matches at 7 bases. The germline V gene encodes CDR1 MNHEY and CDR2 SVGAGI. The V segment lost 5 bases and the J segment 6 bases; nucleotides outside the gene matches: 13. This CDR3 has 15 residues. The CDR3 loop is CASSRRGSGLFEQYF. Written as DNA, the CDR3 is TGTGCCAGCAGTCGCCGAGGTAGCGGGTTGTTCGAGCAGTACTTC.

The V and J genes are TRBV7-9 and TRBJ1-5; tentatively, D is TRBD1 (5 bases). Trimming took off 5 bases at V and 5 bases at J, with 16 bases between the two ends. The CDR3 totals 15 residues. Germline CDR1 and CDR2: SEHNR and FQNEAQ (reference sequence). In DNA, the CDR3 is TGTGCCAGCAGCCAAGATTCAGGGAGCCATCAGCCCCAGCATTTT. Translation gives CASSQDSGSHQPQHF.

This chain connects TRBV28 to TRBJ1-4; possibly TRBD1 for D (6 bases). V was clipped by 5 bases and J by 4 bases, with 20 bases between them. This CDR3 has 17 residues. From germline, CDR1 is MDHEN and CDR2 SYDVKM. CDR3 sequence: CASSIPSGGRFNEKLFF. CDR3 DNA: TGTGCCAGCAGTATTCCATCGGGGGGGCGATTTAATGAAAAACTGTTTTTT.

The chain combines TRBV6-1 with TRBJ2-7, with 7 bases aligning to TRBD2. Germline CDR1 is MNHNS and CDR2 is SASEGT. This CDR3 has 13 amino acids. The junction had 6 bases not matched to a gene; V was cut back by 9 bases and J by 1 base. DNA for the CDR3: TGTGCCAGTCAACTAGCGCGATCCTACGAGCAGTACTTC. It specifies CASQLARSYEQYF.

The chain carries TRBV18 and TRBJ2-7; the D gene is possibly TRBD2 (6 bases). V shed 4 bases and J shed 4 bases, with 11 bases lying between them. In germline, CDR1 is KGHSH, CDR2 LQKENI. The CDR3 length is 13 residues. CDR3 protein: CASSLGGRYEQYF. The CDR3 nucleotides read TGTGCCAGCTCACTTGGGGGGAGATACGAGCAGTACTTC. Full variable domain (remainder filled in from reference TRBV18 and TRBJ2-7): NAGVMQNPRHLVRRRGQEARLRCSPMKGHSHVYWYRQLPEEGLKFMVYLQKENIIDESGMPKERFSAEFPKEGPSILRIQQVVRGDSAAYFCASSLGGRYEQYFGPGTRLTVT.

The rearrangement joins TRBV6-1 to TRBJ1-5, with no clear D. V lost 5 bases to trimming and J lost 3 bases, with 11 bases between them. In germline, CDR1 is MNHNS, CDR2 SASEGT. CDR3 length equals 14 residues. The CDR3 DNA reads TGTGCCAGCAGTCCACTCAGGTCCAATCAGCCCCAGCATTTT. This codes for CASSPLRSNQPQHF.

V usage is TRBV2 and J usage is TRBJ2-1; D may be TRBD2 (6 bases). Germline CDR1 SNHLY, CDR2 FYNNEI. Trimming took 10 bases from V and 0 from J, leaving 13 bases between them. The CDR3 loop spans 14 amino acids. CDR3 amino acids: CATKPGSSYNEQFF. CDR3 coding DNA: TGTGCCACCAAGCCCGGGAGCTCCTACAATGAGCAGTTCTTC.

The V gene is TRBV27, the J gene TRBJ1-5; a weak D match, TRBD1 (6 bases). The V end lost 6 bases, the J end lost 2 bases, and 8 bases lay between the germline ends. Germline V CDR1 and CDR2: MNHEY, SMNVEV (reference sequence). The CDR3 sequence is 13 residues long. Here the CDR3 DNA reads TGTGCCAGCAGGAGGGGGGGCAATCAGCCCCAGCATTTT. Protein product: CASRRGGNQPQHF.

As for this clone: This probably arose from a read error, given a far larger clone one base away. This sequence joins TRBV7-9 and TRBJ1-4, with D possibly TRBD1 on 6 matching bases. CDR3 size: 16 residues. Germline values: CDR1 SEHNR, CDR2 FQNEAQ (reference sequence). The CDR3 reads CASSLSSGQGGERLFF. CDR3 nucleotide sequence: TGTGCCAGCAGCTTAAGTTCGGGTCAAGGGGGTGAAAGACTGTTTTTT.

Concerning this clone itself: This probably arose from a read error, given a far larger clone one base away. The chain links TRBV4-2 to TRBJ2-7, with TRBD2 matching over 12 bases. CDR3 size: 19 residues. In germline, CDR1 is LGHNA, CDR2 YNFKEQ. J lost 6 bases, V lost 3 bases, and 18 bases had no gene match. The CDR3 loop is CASSQEGTSGRNLVCEQYF. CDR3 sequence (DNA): TGTGCCAGCAGCCAGGAAGGGACTAGCGGGCGAAACCTAGTCTGCGAGCAGTACTTC.

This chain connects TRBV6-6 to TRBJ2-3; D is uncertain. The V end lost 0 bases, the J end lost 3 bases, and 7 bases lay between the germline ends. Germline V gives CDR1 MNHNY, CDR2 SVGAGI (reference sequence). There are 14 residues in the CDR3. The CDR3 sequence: CASSYSSPTDTQYF. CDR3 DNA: TGTGCCAGCAGTTACTCCTCCCCGACAGATACGCAGTATTTT.

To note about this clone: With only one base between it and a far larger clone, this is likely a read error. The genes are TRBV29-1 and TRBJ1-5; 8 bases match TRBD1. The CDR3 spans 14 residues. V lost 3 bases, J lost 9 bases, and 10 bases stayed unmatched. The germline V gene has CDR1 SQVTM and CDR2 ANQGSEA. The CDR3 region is CSVDGTGPLWPQHF. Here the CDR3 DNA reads TGCAGCGTTGATGGGACAGGTCCCCTGTGGCCCCAGCATTTT.

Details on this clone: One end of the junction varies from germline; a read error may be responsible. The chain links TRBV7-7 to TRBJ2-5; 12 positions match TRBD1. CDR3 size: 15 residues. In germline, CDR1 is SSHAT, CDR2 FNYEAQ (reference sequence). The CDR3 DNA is TGTGCTAGCAGCTTGTTGGGACAGGGGGCAGAGACCCAGTACTTC. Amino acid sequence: CASSLLGQGAETQYF. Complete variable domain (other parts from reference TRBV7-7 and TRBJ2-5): GAGVSQSPRYKVTKRGQDVTLRCDPISSHATLYWYQQALGQGPEFLTYFNYEAQPDKSGLPSDRFSAERPEGSISTLTIQRTEQRDSAMYRCASSLLGQGAETQYFGPGTRLLVL.

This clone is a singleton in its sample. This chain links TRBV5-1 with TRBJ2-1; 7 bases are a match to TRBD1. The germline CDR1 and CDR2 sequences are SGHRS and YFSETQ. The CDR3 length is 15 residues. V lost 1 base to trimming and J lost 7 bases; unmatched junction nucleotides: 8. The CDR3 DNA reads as TGCGCCAGCAGCTTGCCCGCAGGGGGTAGAAATGAGCAGTTCTTC. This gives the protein CASSLPAGGRNEQFF.

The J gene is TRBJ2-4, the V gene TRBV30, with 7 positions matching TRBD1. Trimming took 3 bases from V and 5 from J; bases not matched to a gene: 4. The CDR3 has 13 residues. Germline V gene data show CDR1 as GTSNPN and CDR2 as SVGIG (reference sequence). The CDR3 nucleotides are TGTGCCTGGAGGACAGGGTCCGAAAACATTCAGTACTTC. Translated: CAWRTGSENIQYF.

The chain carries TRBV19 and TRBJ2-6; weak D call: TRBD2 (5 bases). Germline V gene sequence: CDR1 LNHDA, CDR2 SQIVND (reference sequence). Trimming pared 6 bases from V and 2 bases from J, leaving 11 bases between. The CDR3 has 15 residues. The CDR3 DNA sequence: TGTGCCAGTAGCCTCGTCGGGGCTGGGGCCAACGTCCTGACTTTC. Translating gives CASSLVGAGANVLTF. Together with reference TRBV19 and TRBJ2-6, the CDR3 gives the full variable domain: DGGITQSPKYLFRKEGQNVTLSCEQNLNHDAMYWYRQDPGQGLRLIYYSQIVNDFQKGDIAEGYSVSREKKESFPLTVTSAQKNPTAFYLCASSLVGAGANVLTFGAGSRLTVL.